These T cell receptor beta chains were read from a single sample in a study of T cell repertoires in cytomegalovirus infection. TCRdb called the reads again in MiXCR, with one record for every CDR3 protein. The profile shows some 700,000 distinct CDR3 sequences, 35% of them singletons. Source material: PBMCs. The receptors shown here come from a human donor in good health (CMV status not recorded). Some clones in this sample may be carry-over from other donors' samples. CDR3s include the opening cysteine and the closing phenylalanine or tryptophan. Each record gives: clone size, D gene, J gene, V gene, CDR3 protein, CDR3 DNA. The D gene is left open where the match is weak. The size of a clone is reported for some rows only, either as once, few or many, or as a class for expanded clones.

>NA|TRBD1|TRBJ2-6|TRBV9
CASSEGQRLSSGANVLTF
TGTGCCAGCAGCGAGGGACAGAGGTTAAGCTCTGGGGCCAACGTCCTGACTTTC
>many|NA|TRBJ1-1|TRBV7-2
CASSLRWADTEAFF
TGTGCCAGCAGCCTACGGTGGGCTGACACTGAAGCTTTCTTT
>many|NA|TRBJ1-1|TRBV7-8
CASSLSLGNTEAFF
TGTGCCAGCAGCTTATCATTGGGTAACACTGAAGCTTTCTTT
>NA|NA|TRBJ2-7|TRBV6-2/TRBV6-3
CASSYSTSVVRSYEQYF
TGTGCCAGCAGTTACTCGACTTCCGTCGTCAGGTCCTACGAGCAGTACTTC
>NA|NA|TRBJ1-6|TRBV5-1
CASSLFFRFNSPLHF
TGCGCCAGCAGCTTGTTCTTTCGGTTTAATTCACCCCTCCACTTT
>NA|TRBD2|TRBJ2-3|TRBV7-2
CASSVTSGRSDTQYF
TGTGCCAGCAGCGTTACTAGCGGGAGATCAGATACGCAGTATTTT
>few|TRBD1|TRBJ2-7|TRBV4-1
CASSQATGAGEQYF
TGCGCCAGCAGCCAAGCGACAGGGGCGGGGGAGCAGTACTTC
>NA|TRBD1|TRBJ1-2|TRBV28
CASSADLGQGERGYTF
TGTGCCAGCAGTGCCGACCTAGGACAGGGGGAGCGTGGCTACACCTTC
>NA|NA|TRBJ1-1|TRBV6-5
CASSYSRAGSEAFF
TGTGCCAGCAGTTACTCGAGAGCGGGCTCTGAAGCTTTCTTT
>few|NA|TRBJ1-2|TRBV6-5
CASSYTGLRFYGYTF
TGTGCCAGCAGTTACACAGGGTTGAGATTCTATGGCTACACCTTC
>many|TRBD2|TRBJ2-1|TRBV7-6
CASSSTSGGAVEQFF
TGTGCCAGCAGCTCGACTAGCGGGGGGGCCGTTGAGCAGTTCTTC
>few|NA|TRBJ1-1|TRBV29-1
CSVERRAAATEAFF
TGCAGCGTTGAGAGAAGGGCAGCGGCGACTGAAGCTTTCTTT
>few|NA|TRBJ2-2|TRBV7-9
CASSRTGLANTGELFF
TGTGCCAGCAGCCGAACCGGGCTAGCCAACACCGGGGAGCTGTTTTTT
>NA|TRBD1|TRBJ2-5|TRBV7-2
CASSRGQGRCQETQYF
TGTGCCAGCAGCCGCGGACAGGGGCGCTGTCAAGAGACCCAGTACTTC
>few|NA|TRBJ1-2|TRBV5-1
CASSLTSLGARDYGYTF
TGCGCCAGCAGCTTGACGAGCCTAGGGGCCCGGGACTATGGCTACACCTTC
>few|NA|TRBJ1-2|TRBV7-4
CASSPRAVGPEYGYTF
TGTGCCAGCAGCCCCAGGGCGGTAGGTCCGGAGTATGGCTACACCTTC
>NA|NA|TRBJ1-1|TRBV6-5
CASSSETGEAFF
TGTGCCAGCAGTTCCGAGACAGGAGAAGCTTTCTTT